A selection of T cell receptor beta chains follows, all from one sample in a study of blood T cell repertoires in COVID-19. Data came from immunoSEQ multiplex PCR; TCRdb stores just in-frame clones and leaves some out. The sample records about 220,000 clones, about 88% being singletons. Sequencing was done on a sample of PBMCs or T cells enriched from blood (not recorded which). The receptors shown here come from a woman aged 25 to 39 who had recovered from COVID-19. Each CDR3 is given with its conserved first and last residue. The D gene is left open where the match is weak. The size of a clone is reported for some rows only, either as once, few or many, or as a class for expanded clones.

j_call | d_call | clone_size | v_call | cdr3_nt | cdr3_aa
TRBJ1-4 | - | once | TRBV5-1 | TGCGCCAGCAGCCGGGGGACGGTGACTAATGAAAAACTGTTTTTT | CASSRGTVTNEKLFF
TRBJ1-6 | TRBD1 | few | TRBV7-6 | TGTGCCAGCAGCGATACGCGGACAGGGACTTCACCCCTCCACTTT | CASSDTRTGTSPLHF
TRBJ2-5 | - | - | TRBV19 | TGTGCCAGTAGTATAGCTGGCGGGGCGGATCGAGAGACCCAGTACTTC | CASSIAGGADRETQYF
TRBJ2-7 | - | - | TRBV6-2/TRBV6-3 | TGTGCCAGCAGTTACTCGAATGGAGGGACCGAATCCTACGAGCAGTACTTC | CASSYSNGGTESYEQYF
TRBJ2-2 | TRBD1 | many | TRBV19 | TGTGCCAGTAGTTCAACAGGGGACGGGGAGCTGTTTTTT | CASSSTGDGELFF
TRBJ2-6 | - | - | TRBV5-1 | TGCGCCAGCAGCTCCCACCAGACTGCGTCTGGGGCCAACGTCCTGACTTTC | CASSSHQTASGANVLTF
TRBJ2-7 | TRBD2 | - | TRBV9 | TGTGCCAGCAGCCCTAGCGGGGGGGCCTACGAGCAGTACTTC | CASSPSGGAYEQYF
TRBJ2-5 | - | - | TRBV5-4 | TGTGCCAGCAGCTTCGATAGATCGCAAGAGACCCAGTACTTC | CASSFDRSQETQYF
TRBJ1-1 | - | - | TRBV5-4 | TGTGCCAGCAGCCTTATGCAGGGGCGGAACACTGAAGCTTTCTTT | CASSLMQGRNTEAFF
TRBJ2-2 | TRBD2 | - | TRBV7-9 | TGTGCCAGCAGCTTAGGACTAGCGTTGAGCGGGGAGCTGTTTTTT | CASSLGLALSGELFF
TRBJ2-6 | TRBD2 | - | TRBV27 | TGTGCCAGCAGTTTATTGGTGGGGGGGGCTGGGGCCAACGTCCTGACTTTC | CASSLLVGGAGANVLTF
TRBJ2-1 | - | - | TRBV9 | TGTGCCAGCAGCGTGATAGGGCGGGGTGGGAATGAGCAGTTCTTC | CASSVIGRGGNEQFF
TRBJ1-4 | - | - | TRBV4-3 | TGCGCCAGCAGCCAAGATGGGCCAGTTCAAACTAATGAAAAACTGTTTTTT | CASSQDGPVQTNEKLFF
TRBJ2-3 | TRBD2 | - | TRBV7-6 | TGTGCCAGCAGCTTCCCCGTATCGGGGGGGCCAGGGGATACGCAGTATTTT | CASSFPVSGGPGDTQYF
TRBJ1-2 | - | - | TRBV4-2 | TGTGCCAGCAGCCAAGGGTACCTCGCCGGTGGCTACACCTTC | CASSQGYLAGGYTF
TRBJ2-7 | - | few | TRBV4-1 | TGCGCCAGCAGCCTCCCGTCGGGCGAGCAGTACTTC | CASSLPSGEQYF
TRBJ2-2 | TRBD2 | once | TRBV27 | TGTGCCAGCAGTAGGACGGGGGGGCTGTCCGGGGAGCTGTTTTTT | CASSRTGGLSGELFF
TRBJ1-1 | TRBD1 | - | TRBV7-9 | TGTGCCAGCACCCTTACAGGGGGCACTGAAGCTTTCTTT | CASTLTGGTEAFF
TRBJ2-1 | - | - | TRBV13 | TGTGCCAGCGAACTAAGGGGAGGCGTTCGGACGACGAATGAGCAGTTCTTC | CASELRGGVRTTNEQFF
TRBJ2-2 | - | - | TRBV7-3 | TGTGCCAGCAGCTCAGGACAGAGCTTCGGCGGGGAGCTGTTTTTT | CASSSGQSFGGELFF
TRBJ2-7 | - | - | TRBV13 | TGTGCCAGCAGCTTAGGACAGGGATACGAGCAGTACTTC | CASSLGQGYEQYF
TRBJ2-7 | - | - | TRBV4-3 | TGCGCCAGCAGCCAAGCCGCCTCGGGCACCGGGAGCTACGAGCAGTACTTC | CASSQAASGTGSYEQYF
TRBJ1-2 | TRBD1 | - | TRBV10-3 | TGTGCCATCAGTGAGGGGACAGCTTCGTATGGCTACACCTTC | CAISEGTASYGYTF
TRBJ2-5 | TRBD1 | - | TRBV19 | TGTGCCAGTAGTATAGGTCCAGGGACAGGGCTCGGGAAGACCCAGTACTTC | CASSIGPGTGLGKTQYF
TRBJ1-2 | TRBD1 | - | TRBV7-9 | TGTGCCAGCAGCCCAACCGGGACAGGGGGGATAGATGGCTACACCTTC | CASSPTGTGGIDGYTF
TRBJ2-7 | TRBD1 | once | TRBV7-9 | TGTGCCAGCAGCTGGACAGGGGGTTTTGAGCAGTACTTC | CASSWTGGFEQYF
TRBJ1-1 | - | - | TRBV6-2/TRBV6-3 | TGTGCCAGCAGTGGACAGTACCCCGAAGCTTTCTTT | CASSGQYPEAFF
TRBJ1-1 | - | - | TRBV9 | TGTGCCAGCAGCGTAGAGTCAGGGAACACTGAAGCTTTCTTT | CASSVESGNTEAFF